This T cell receptor beta chain was documented in a study of blood T cell repertoires in COVID-19. Study in general: Specimens from acute and convalescent COVID-19 originated in the United States, Italy and Spain. The analysed material was cDNA or gDNA that came from T cells, B-cell-depleted T cells, or PBMCs.

In its sample, this clone was seen a few times. This CDR3 is 15 amino acids long. Germline V lookup: CDR1 SGHRS, CDR2 YFSETQ. J was trimmed by 1 base and V by 6 bases; bases with no gene match: 3. Original processing notes: Nucleated cell counts were estimated from reference gene primer amplification. Sequencing was performed with immunoSEQ multiplex PCR; in TCRdb, only in-frame clones are kept and a portion is missing. For V, J and clone size, that table is used; D and trimming come from the DNA. The table has some 110,000 clones, more than 60% seen once. The rearrangement joins TRBV5-1 to TRBJ2-1, with 11 bases aligning to TRBD2. The TCR originated in a man in his fifties with acute or convalescent COVID-19. The sample taken for sequencing was peripheral blood. The CDR3 coding sequence is TGCGCCAGCAAACTAGCGGGAGAATCCTACAATGAGCAGTTCTTC. Translation gives CASKLAGESYNEQFF.